This T cell receptor beta chain came from a study of T cells in tuberculosis. The assay was immunoSEQ multiplex PCR, and TCRdb's table has in-frame clones only and misses some. This table holds tens of thousands of clones, roughly 90% found once. Sequencing used PBMCs. The TCR sequence derives from a donor under 30 with latent tuberculosis or without tuberculosis infection.

In DNA form, the CDR3 reads TGCAGCGTCCGAATCCAGAATTTCCACTCTGGAAACACCATATATTTT. As protein: CSVRIQNFHSGNTIYF. The chain is built from TRBV29-1 and TRBJ1-3; no reliable D call. Germline V gene data show CDR1 as SQVTM and CDR2 as ANQGSEA. There are 16 residues in the CDR3. Trimming shortened V by 6 bases and J by 0 bases, and 18 bases separated the two germline ends.